The sequence of this T cell receptor (beta chain) was determined in a study of cytomegalovirus exposure and HLA in healthy donors. Study results and caveats: One variant, a missense change in DCLRE1C, was linked in a later analysis to TCR beta V- and J-gene trimming. Earlier analysis looked at TCR beta V segments, and most were productive about 90% or about 30% of the time. Later, TCR association rates were found to vary by HLA locus, highest for DRB1 and lowest for HLA-C.

A multiplex PCR was run with 60 Vbeta primers and 13 Jbeta primers. Original data processing: As a later analysis found, there were 80 million or so unique TCR beta chains, of which roughly 11 million were shared. Using immunoSEQ multiplex PCR, the repertoire was profiled, and TCRdb retains in-frame clones only, with some absent. Clonal size and the V and J genes are those of that table, whereas D and trimming came from the DNA. The sample yields 95,000 to 100,000 clones, approximately 83% seen once. With respect to this clone: Antigen unknown.

This CDR3 spans 16 amino acids. CDR1 is MNHEY and CDR2 is SVGAGI in the germline V gene. V lost 0 bases to trimming and J lost 4 bases; unmatched junction nucleotides: 6. Sequenced sample: PBMCs. The receptor was derived from a female donor in good health and CMV-seropositive. V and J are TRBV6-5 and TRBJ2-1; 7 positions match TRBD2. The CDR3 nucleotides are TGTGCCAGCAGTTACTCCCCACTAGCGACTTACAATGAGCAGTTCTTC. Protein product: CASSYSPLATYNEQFF.